These T cell receptor beta chains were read from a single sample in a study of cytomegalovirus exposure and HLA in healthy donors. Measured with immunoSEQ multiplex PCR; TCRdb has only the in-frame clones, and not every one. Here the sample spans about 110,000 clones, 65% to 80% being singletons. What was sequenced was PBMCs. The receptors originated from a male donor in good health and CMV-seropositive. Each CDR3 is given with its conserved first and last residue. The D gene is left open where the match is weak. Size tells how often a clone was seen (once, few, many) or the class of an expanded clone, and some rows leave it out.

CDR3aa: CASGLTLTGRNTEAFF
CDR3nt: TGTGCTAGTGGTTTAACGTTGACAGGCAGGAACACTGAAGCTTTCTTT
d_gene: .
v_gene: TRBV12-5
j_gene: TRBJ1-1
abundance: .

CDR3aa: CSVGGSGVRGPQETQYF
CDR3nt: TGCAGCGTAGGGGGCTCGGGGGTCAGGGGGCCCCAAGAGACCCAGTACTTC
d_gene: TRBD1
v_gene: TRBV29-1
j_gene: TRBJ2-5
abundance: .

CDR3aa: CSVGGSRLVDNEQFF
CDR3nt: TGCAGCGTTGGCGGGAGCCGGCTAGTAGACAATGAGCAGTTCTTC
d_gene: TRBD2
v_gene: TRBV29-1
j_gene: TRBJ2-1
abundance: .

CDR3aa: CSVENRGTRSYEQYF
CDR3nt: TGCAGCGTTGAAAACAGGGGAACCCGCTCCTACGAGCAGTACTTC
d_gene: TRBD1
v_gene: TRBV29-1
j_gene: TRBJ2-7
abundance: .

CDR3aa: CASTVGTGGLHTEAFF
CDR3nt: TGTGCCAGCACCGTCGGGACAGGGGGCCTTCACACTGAAGCTTTCTTT
d_gene: TRBD1
v_gene: TRBV6-6
j_gene: TRBJ1-1
abundance: .

CDR3aa: CASSLYGTVAYEQYF
CDR3nt: TGCGCCAGCAGCCTCTACGGGACAGTCGCGTACGAGCAGTACTTC
d_gene: TRBD1
v_gene: TRBV4-1
j_gene: TRBJ2-7
abundance: .

CDR3aa: CASGGGMVQYF
CDR3nt: TGTGCCAGTGGGGGGGGTATGGTGCAGTACTTC
d_gene: TRBD2
v_gene: TRBV19
j_gene: TRBJ2-7
abundance: few

CDR3aa: CASSQDRDSGTGGGQETQYF
CDR3nt: TGTGCCAGCAGCCAAGATAGGGACTCAGGGACAGGGGGCGGTCAAGAGACCCAGTACTTC
d_gene: TRBD1
v_gene: TRBV4-2
j_gene: TRBJ2-5
abundance: few

CDR3aa: CASSPQGGQNTDTQYF
CDR3nt: TGTGCCAGCAGCCCCCAAGGGGGACAGAACACAGATACGCAGTATTTT
d_gene: TRBD1
v_gene: TRBV7-9
j_gene: TRBJ2-3
abundance: .

CDR3aa: CASSSTSGGYNEQFF
CDR3nt: TGTGCCAGCAGCTCGACTAGCGGGGGCTACAATGAGCAGTTCTTC
d_gene: TRBD2
v_gene: TRBV11-3
j_gene: TRBJ2-1
abundance: .

CDR3aa: CASSLPGTENSPLNF
CDR3nt: TGCGCCAGCAGCCTGCCTGGGACAGAAAATTCACCCCTCAACTTT
d_gene: TRBD1
v_gene: TRBV5-1
j_gene: TRBJ1-6
abundance: few

CDR3aa: CASSRPGPGGTEAFF
CDR3nt: TGTGCCAGCAGTCGTCCGGGCCCCGGGGGCACTGAAGCTTTCTTT
d_gene: .
v_gene: TRBV6-5
j_gene: TRBJ1-1
abundance: .

CDR3aa: CASSYRGQGTYEQYF
CDR3nt: TGTGCCAGCAGTTACAGAGGACAGGGTACCTACGAGCAGTACTTC
d_gene: TRBD1
v_gene: TRBV6-5
j_gene: TRBJ2-7
abundance: .

CDR3aa: CASSRLGGGTDEQFF
CDR3nt: TGCGCCAGCAGCCGCCTGGGCGGGGGAACAGATGAGCAGTTCTTC
d_gene: TRBD2
v_gene: TRBV5-1
j_gene: TRBJ2-1
abundance: .

CDR3aa: CASSTRRQIFEQYF
CDR3nt: TGTGCCAGCAGCACAAGAAGACAGATTTTTGAGCAGTACTTC
d_gene: .
v_gene: TRBV28
j_gene: TRBJ2-7
abundance: .

CDR3aa: CASSLKQGPRSSYEQYF
CDR3nt: TGCGCCAGCAGCTTAAAACAGGGGCCCAGGAGCTCCTACGAGCAGTACTTC
d_gene: TRBD1
v_gene: TRBV5-1
j_gene: TRBJ2-7
abundance: .

CDR3aa: CASSPAGGPSDTQYF
CDR3nt: TGTGCCAGCAGCCCAGCGGGGGGGCCTTCAGATACGCAGTATTTT
d_gene: TRBD2
v_gene: TRBV4-2
j_gene: TRBJ2-3
abundance: .

CDR3aa: CASSLGQGIQPQHF
CDR3nt: TGTGCCAGCAGTTTGGGACAGGGGATTCAGCCCCAGCATTTT
d_gene: TRBD1
v_gene: TRBV27
j_gene: TRBJ1-5
abundance: .

CDR3aa: CASSRQGMNTEAFF
CDR3nt: TGTGCCAGTAGTAGACAGGGTATGAACACTGAAGCTTTCTTT
d_gene: TRBD1
v_gene: TRBV2
j_gene: TRBJ1-1
abundance: .

CDR3aa: CASTTGLEETQYF
CDR3nt: TGTGCCAGCACAACGGGACTAGAAGAGACCCAGTACTTC
d_gene: TRBD2
v_gene: TRBV7-8
j_gene: TRBJ2-5
abundance: .

CDR3aa: CASSQATRAETQYF
CDR3nt: TGCGCCAGCAGCCAAGCGACTAGAGCAGAGACCCAGTACTTC
d_gene: .
v_gene: TRBV4-1
j_gene: TRBJ2-5
abundance: .

CDR3aa: CASSLWTDGSPLHF
CDR3nt: TGTGCCAGCAGTTTATGGACAGATGGTTCACCCCTCCACTTT
d_gene: .
v_gene: TRBV28
j_gene: TRBJ1-6
abundance: .

CDR3aa: CASTRTGANTEAFF
CDR3nt: TGTGCCAGTACCCGGACAGGGGCGAACACTGAAGCTTTCTTT
d_gene: TRBD1
v_gene: TRBV19
j_gene: TRBJ1-1
abundance: .

CDR3aa: CAWSQGRYEQYF
CDR3nt: TGTGCCTGGAGTCAGGGCCGCTACGAGCAGTACTTC
d_gene: .
v_gene: TRBV30
j_gene: TRBJ2-7
abundance: .

CDR3aa: CASSSGHGWEKLFF
CDR3nt: TGTGCCAGCAGCTCGGGACATGGTTGGGAAAAACTGTTTTTT
d_gene: .
v_gene: TRBV7-2
j_gene: TRBJ1-4
abundance: .

CDR3aa: CASSQGGIGSPEAFF
CDR3nt: TGTGCCAGCAGCCAAGGAGGGATAGGGTCCCCTGAAGCTTTCTTT
d_gene: .
v_gene: TRBV14
j_gene: TRBJ1-1
abundance: .

CDR3aa: CASSDLTGQRETQYF
CDR3nt: TGTGCCAGCAGTGACCTTACAGGGCAGCGCGAGACCCAGTACTTC
d_gene: .
v_gene: TRBV2
j_gene: TRBJ2-5
abundance: few